A single sample gave rise to the 10 T cell receptor beta chains below, sequenced in a study of T cell responses to AZD1222 COVID-19 vaccine. Generated by immunoSEQ multiplex PCR, the TCRdb table keeps only in-frame clones and is missing some. The data show 100,000 to 150,000 clones, about 89% seen once. The source material was peripheral blood, sampled on day 0 of AZD1222 vaccination. The receptors shown here come from an adult in good health.

The V gene is TRBV6-6, the J gene TRBJ1-6; 10 bases are shared with TRBD1. CDR1 MNHNY and CDR2 SVGAGI come from the germline V gene (reference sequence). V shed 5 bases, J shed 8 bases, and the junction held 9 bases outside the gene matches. This CDR3 comprises 16 residues. CDR3 DNA: TGTGCCAGCAGTACCGACCGACAGGGGGCTTATTCACCCCTCCACTTT. Translation gives CASSTDRQGAYSPLHF.

The chain combines TRBV6-5 with TRBJ1-1, with D possibly being TRBD1 (5 bases). The CDR3 spans 15 residues. In germline, CDR1 is MNHEY, CDR2 SVGAGI. The V end was cut by 6 bases, the J end by 3 bases, with 17 bases between. The CDR3 DNA is TGTGCCAGCAGGTCTATCTCTCAGGGTCACACTGAAGCTTTCTTT. This sequence encodes CASRSISQGHTEAFF.

This clone was seen a single time. The V call is TRBV7-9, the J call TRBJ2-7, with D possibly TRBD1 on 6 matching bases. V lost 6 bases and J lost 3, with 12 bases in between. This CDR3 has 13 amino acids. Per the germline V gene, CDR1 is SEHNR and CDR2 is FQNEAQ (reference sequence). The CDR3 coding sequence is TGTGCCAGCAGTTTGGACAGAAACTACGAGCAGTACTTC. It translates to CASSLDRNYEQYF.

The V call is TRBV10-2, the J call TRBJ2-3, with D maybe TRBD2 (5 bases). Germline V gene sequence: CDR1 WSHSY, CDR2 SAAADI. The CDR3 is 15 amino acids. Trimming took off 0 bases at V and 3 bases at J, with 10 bases between the two ends. DNA of the CDR3: TGCGCCAGCAGTGAGTCCCCCGAGGGAACAGATACGCAGTATTTT. It encodes CASSESPEGTDTQYF.

This chain links TRBV6-2 or TRBV6-3 with TRBJ2-7; D unresolved. The CDR3 sequence is 13 residues long. The germline gives CDR1 MNHEY, CDR2 SVGEGT. V lost 4 bases to trimming and J lost 3 bases, with 10 bases between them. CDR3 protein: CASSFRADYEQYF. The CDR3 DNA follows: TGTGCCAGCAGTTTTCGGGCCGACTACGAGCAGTACTTC.

The V gene is TRBV6-5, the J gene TRBJ1-5; the D gene is possibly TRBD1 (6 bases). Deletions cut 2 bases from V and 5 bases from J, with 10 bases between. CDR3 length: 14 amino acids. CDR1 MNHEY and CDR2 SVGAGI come from the germline V gene. The CDR3 is CASSYGGADQPQHF. CDR3 DNA sequence: TGTGCCAGCAGTTACGGGGGGGCTGATCAGCCCCAGCATTTT.

This clone was counted only a few times. The V call is TRBV2, the J call TRBJ1-2; D ambiguous. Between the trimmed V and J ends, which lost 7 bases and 2 bases, there was a span of 14 bases. The CDR3 has 14 amino acids. Germline assignment: CDR1 SNHLY and CDR2 FYNNEI. CDR3: CASTGRSANYGYTF. CDR3 sequence (DNA): TGTGCCAGCACCGGAAGGTCGGCGAACTATGGCTACACCTTC.

The V gene is TRBV7-9, the J gene TRBJ2-3, with 7 bases fitting TRBD2. The junction had 6 bases not matched to a gene; V was cut back by 5 bases and J by 4 bases. CDR3 size: 14 residues. CDR1 SEHNR and CDR2 FQNEAQ come from the germline V gene (reference sequence). The CDR3 DNA is TGTGCCAGCAGCCGAGGACTAGGGCCAGATACGCAGTATTTT. Its translation: CASSRGLGPDTQYF.

The chain carries TRBV7-9 and TRBJ1-4, with D hard to call. The CDR3 sequence is 15 residues long. Looked up from germline, CDR1 is SEHNR and CDR2 is FQNEAQ (reference sequence). Between the trimmed V and J ends, which lost 5 bases and 4 bases, there was a span of 14 bases. The CDR3 bases are TGTGCCAGCAGCGTCTCTGTGGGGATTAATGAAAAACTGTTTTTT. Amino acid sequence: CASSVSVGINEKLFF.

A word on this clone: The same CDR3 arises from other DNA sequences in this sample as well. The chain recombines TRBV12-3 or TRBV12-4 with TRBJ2-2, with no clear D. With 3 bases removed from V and 7 bases from J, the gap between germline ends came to 3 bases. The CDR3 covers 11 residues. Written as DNA, the CDR3 is TGTGCCAGCAGTTTCGGCGGGGAGCTGTTTTTT. Amino acid sequence: CASSFGGELFF.